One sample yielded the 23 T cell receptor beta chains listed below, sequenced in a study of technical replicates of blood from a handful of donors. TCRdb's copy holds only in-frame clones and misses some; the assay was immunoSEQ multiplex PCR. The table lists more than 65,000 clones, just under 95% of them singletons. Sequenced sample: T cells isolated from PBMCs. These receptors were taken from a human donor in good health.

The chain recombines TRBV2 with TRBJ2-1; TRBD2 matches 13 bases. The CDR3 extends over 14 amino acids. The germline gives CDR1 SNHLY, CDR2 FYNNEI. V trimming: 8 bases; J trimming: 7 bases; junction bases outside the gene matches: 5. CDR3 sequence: CASRLAGGINEQFF. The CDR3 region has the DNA TGTGCCAGCCGACTAGCGGGAGGAATAAATGAGCAGTTCTTC.

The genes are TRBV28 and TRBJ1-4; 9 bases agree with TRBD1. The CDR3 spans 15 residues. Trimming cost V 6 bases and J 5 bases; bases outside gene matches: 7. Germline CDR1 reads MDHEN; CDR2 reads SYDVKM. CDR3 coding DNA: TGTGCCAGCAGGGACAGGGGCGGTTTGAATGAAAAACTGTTTTTT. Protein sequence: CASRDRGGLNEKLFF.

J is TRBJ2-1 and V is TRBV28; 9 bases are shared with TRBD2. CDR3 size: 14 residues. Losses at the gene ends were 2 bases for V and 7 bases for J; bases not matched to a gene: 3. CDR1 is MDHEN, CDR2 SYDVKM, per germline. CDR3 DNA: TGTGCCAGCAGTTTACCGGCGGGAGGGAATGAGCAGTTCTTC. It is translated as CASSLPAGGNEQFF.

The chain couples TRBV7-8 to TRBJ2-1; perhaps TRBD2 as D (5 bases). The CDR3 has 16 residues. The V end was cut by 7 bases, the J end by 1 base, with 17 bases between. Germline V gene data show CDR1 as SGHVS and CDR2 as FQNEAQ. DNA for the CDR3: TGTGCCAGCAACCTCTGGGAGAAGGGTTCCTACAATGAGCAGTTCTTC. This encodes CASNLWEKGSYNEQFF.

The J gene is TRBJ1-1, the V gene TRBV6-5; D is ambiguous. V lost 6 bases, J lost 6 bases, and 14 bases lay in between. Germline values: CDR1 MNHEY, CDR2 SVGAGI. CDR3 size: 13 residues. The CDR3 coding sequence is TGTGCCAGCAGCGTCAAAGGCGGGGCTGAAGCTTTCTTT. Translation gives CASSVKGGAEAFF.

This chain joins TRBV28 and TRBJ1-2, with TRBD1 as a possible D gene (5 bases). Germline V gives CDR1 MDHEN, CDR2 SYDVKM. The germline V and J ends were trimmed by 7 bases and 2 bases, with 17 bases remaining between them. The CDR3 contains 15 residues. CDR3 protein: CASTLRGRGNYGYTF. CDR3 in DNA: TGTGCCAGCACCCTGAGAGGGAGGGGCAACTATGGCTACACCTTC.

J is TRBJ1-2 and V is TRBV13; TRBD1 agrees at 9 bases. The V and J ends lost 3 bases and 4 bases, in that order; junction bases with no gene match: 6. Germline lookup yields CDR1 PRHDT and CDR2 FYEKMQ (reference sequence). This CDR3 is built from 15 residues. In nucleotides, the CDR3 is TGTGCCAGCAGCTTCACAGGGGGCCACGGCTATGGCTACACCTTC. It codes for CASSFTGGHGYGYTF. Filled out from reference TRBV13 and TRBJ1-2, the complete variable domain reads AAGVIQSPRHLIKEKRETATLKCYPIPRHDTVYWYQQGPGQDPQFLISFYEKMQSDKGSIPDRFSAQQFSDYHSELNMSSLELGDSALYFCASSFTGGHGYGYTFGSGTRLTVV.

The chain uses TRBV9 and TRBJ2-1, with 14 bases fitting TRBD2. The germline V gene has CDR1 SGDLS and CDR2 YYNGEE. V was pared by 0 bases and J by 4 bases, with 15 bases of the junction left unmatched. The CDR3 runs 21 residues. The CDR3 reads CASSVAFGVWTSGGFYNEQFF. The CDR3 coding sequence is TGTGCCAGCAGCGTAGCATTTGGGGTGTGGACTAGCGGGGGGTTTTACAATGAGCAGTTCTTC.

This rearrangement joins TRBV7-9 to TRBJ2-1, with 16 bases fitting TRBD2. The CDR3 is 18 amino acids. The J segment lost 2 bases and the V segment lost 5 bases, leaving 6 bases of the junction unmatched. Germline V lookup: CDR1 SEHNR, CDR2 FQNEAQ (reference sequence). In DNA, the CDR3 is TGTGCCAGCAGCCCCGGGACTAGCGGGAGGGCCCCCTACAATGAGCAGTTCTTC. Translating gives CASSPGTSGRAPYNEQFF.

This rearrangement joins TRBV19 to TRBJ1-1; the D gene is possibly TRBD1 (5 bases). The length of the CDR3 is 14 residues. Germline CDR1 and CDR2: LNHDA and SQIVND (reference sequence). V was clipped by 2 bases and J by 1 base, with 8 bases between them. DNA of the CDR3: TGTGCCAGTAGTATATCGGGGGGGAACACTGAAGCTTTCTTT. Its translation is CASSISGGNTEAFF.

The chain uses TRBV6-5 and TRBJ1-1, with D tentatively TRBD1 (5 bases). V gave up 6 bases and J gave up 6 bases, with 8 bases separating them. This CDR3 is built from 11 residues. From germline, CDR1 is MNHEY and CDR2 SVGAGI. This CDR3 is CASSQGPEAFF. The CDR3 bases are TGTGCCAGCAGCCAGGGTCCTGAAGCTTTCTTT.

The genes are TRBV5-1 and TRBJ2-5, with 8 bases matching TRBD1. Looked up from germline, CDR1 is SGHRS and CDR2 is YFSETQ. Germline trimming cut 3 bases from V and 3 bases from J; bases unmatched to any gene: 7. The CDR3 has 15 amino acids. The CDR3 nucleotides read TGCGCCAGCAGCTGGAGACCGGGACAGGAAGAGACCCAGTACTTC. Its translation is CASSWRPGQEETQYF.

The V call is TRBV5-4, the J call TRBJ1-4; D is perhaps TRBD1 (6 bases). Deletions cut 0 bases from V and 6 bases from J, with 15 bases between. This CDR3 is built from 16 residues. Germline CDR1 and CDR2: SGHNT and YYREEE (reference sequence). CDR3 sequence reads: CASSLGGGHVDEKLFF. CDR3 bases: TGTGCCAGCAGCTTGGGTGGGGGACACGTCGATGAAAAACTGTTTTTT.

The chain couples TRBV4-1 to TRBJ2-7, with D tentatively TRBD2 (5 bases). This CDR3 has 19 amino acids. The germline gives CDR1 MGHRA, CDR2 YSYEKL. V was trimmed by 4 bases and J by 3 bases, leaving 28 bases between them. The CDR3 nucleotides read TGCGCCAGCAGCCCTACTCCTACGATTCGGGGTAGCCACATCTACGAGCAGTACTTC. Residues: CASSPTPTIRGSHIYEQYF.

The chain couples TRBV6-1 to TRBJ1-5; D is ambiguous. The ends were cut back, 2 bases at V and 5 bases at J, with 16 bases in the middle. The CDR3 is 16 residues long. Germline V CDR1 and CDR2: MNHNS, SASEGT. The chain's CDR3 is CASSEMGSSGDQPQHF. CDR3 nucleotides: TGTGCCAGCAGTGAAATGGGAAGCAGCGGGGATCAGCCCCAGCATTTT.

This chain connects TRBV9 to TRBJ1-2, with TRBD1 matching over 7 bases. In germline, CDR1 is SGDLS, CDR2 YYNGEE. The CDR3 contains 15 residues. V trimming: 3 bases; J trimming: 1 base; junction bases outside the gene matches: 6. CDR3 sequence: CASSGRTGDNYGYTF. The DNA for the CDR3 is TGTGCCAGCAGCGGCAGGACAGGCGATAACTATGGCTACACCTTC.

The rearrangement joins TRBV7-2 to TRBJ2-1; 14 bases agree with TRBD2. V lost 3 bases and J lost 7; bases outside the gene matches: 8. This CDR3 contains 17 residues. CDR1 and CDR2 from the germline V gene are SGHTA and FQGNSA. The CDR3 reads CASSFLATSGGGNEQFF. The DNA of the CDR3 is TGTGCCAGCAGCTTTTTGGCGACTAGCGGGGGGGGTAATGAGCAGTTCTTC.

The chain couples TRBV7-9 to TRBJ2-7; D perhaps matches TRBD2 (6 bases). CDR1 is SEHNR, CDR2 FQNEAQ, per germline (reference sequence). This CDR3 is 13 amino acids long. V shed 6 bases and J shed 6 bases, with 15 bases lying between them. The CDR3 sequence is CASRLGTLSEQYF. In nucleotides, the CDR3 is TGTGCCAGCAGACTCGGGACTTTGTCCGAGCAGTACTTC.

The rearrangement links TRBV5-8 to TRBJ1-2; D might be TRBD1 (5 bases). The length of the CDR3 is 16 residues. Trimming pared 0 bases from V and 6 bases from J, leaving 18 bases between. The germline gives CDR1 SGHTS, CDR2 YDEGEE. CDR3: CASSLVNRQLVDGYTF. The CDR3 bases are TGTGCCAGCAGCTTGGTAAACCGACAGCTCGTAGATGGCTACACCTTC.

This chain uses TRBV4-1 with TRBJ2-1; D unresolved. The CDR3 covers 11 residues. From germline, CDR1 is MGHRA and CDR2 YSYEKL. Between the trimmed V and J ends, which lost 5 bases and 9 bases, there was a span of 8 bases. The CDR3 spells CASSSTGEQFF. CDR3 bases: TGCGCCAGCAGCTCGACGGGTGAGCAGTTCTTC.

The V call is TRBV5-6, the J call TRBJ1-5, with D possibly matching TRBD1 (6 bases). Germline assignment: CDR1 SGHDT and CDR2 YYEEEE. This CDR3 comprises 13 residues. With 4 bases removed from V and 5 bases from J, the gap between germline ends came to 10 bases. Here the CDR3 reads CASSLGQYQPQHF. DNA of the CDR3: TGTGCCAGCAGCCTGGGACAATATCAGCCCCAGCATTTT.

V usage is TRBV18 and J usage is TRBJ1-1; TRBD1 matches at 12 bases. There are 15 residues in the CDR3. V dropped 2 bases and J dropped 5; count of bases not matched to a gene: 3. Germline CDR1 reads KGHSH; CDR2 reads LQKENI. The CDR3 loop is CASSPGTGGGTEAFF. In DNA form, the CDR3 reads TGTGCCAGCTCACCAGGGACAGGGGGCGGGACTGAAGCTTTCTTT.

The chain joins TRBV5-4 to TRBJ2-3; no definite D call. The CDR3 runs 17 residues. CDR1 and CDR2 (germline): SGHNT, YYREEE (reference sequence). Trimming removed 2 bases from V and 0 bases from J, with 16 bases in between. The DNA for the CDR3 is TGTGCCAGCAGCTTAGGAACGAGGCAATCTAGCACAGATACGCAGTATTTT. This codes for CASSLGTRQSSTDTQYF.